The rows below give T cell receptor beta chains drawn from one sample of a study of PD-L1 blockade in urothelial cancer. Clones were sequenced by immunoSEQ multiplex PCR, and TCRdb holds only the in-frame ones, with some missing. The sample contains roughly 74,000 clones, roughly 90% of which appear only once. The starting material was PBMCs, obtained around atezolizumab (anti-PD-L1) treatment. These receptor sequences come from a woman in her sixties or seventies with urothelial cancer. CDR3s leave out the opening cysteine and the closing phenylalanine or tryptophan. A D gene is named only where the DNA matches it firmly.

j_call d_call v_call cdr3_aa
TRBJ2-3 - TRBV5-8 ASSPMRGGTDTQY
TRBJ1-5 TRBD1 TRBV27 ASRPMTGLHQPQH
TRBJ2-2 TRBD1 TRBV11-2 ASSSGQGDTGELF
TRBJ1-1 - TRBV28 ASRRDMNTEAF
TRBJ2-2 TRBD1 TRBV5-1 ASSLANTGAGELF
TRBJ1-4 - TRBV7-2 ASSPQSSTNEKLF
TRBJ2-5 - TRBV10-2 ASRAWGEETQY
TRBJ1-5 TRBD1 TRBV18 ASSPPGQGSNQPQH
TRBJ2-7 TRBD2 TRBV7-2 ASSLLAGSYEQY
TRBJ2-5 - TRBV29-1 SVVYRQETQY
TRBJ2-7 TRBD1 TRBV5-4 ASGDRDRTYEQY
TRBJ2-7 - TRBV7-8 ASSLEAGGIYEQY
TRBJ2-3 TRBD2 TRBV7-3 ASSSSGLAGVDTQY
TRBJ2-5 - TRBV21-1 ASSKAPLAGSNQETQY
TRBJ2-1 TRBD2 TRBV6-4 ASSDPGLGASEQF
TRBJ1-3 TRBD1 TRBV7-9 ASSPGGTGLFSGNTIY
TRBJ2-7 - TRBV5-4 ASSLTLGEQY
TRBJ2-3 TRBD2 TRBV9 ASSARAGATDTQY
TRBJ2-7 - TRBV30 AWNYEGFPTYEQY
TRBJ2-7 TRBD2 TRBV6-6 ATGGYEQY
TRBJ1-2 TRBD1 TRBV5-1 ASGQGASYGYT
TRBJ2-1 - TRBV11-2 ASSLRSVVQGYSNEQF
TRBJ1-1 - TRBV21-1 ASFYSFGTEAF
TRBJ1-5 TRBD1 TRBV7-2 ASSSGQNQPQH
TRBJ1-1 - TRBV19 ASSIGPEVVVAF
TRBJ1-1 TRBD1 TRBV5-8 ASSKGQGALDEAF
TRBJ1-1 - TRBV4-3 ASSQASQGNTEAF
TRBJ1-1 - TRBV5-1 ASSATGNTEAF
TRBJ2-2 TRBD2 TRBV10-3 AISVAGVSGGDTGELF
TRBJ1-4 - TRBV6-1 ASATVATNEKLF
TRBJ1-3 TRBD1 TRBV5-1 ASSLGQGGNTIY
TRBJ2-1 TRBD1 TRBV6-1 ASSAGTGGRNEQF
TRBJ2-5 - TRBV5-1 ASSLNWGPQETQY
TRBJ1-4 TRBD1 TRBV30 AWSLHDRGRAKLF
TRBJ1-3 - TRBV5-1 ASSLSGLLGNTIY
TRBJ2-1 TRBD1 TRBV19 ASSNRKDRAEQF
TRBJ2-3 - TRBV5-4 ASSLGTKDTQY
TRBJ2-5 - TRBV13 ASSPGSSQETQY
TRBJ1-1 - TRBV4-1 ASSQVARADTEAF
TRBJ2-1 TRBD2 TRBV18 ASSESWTSGGAPDEQF
TRBJ2-1 - TRBV7-3 ASSSTSAANEQF
TRBJ2-2 TRBD1 TRBV9 ASSTGGWNTGELF
TRBJ2-7 TRBD1 TRBV28 ASSSIRDRGRYEQY
TRBJ2-7 - TRBV5-6 ASSFGFYEQY
TRBJ1-5 - TRBV6-5 ASRLTGSPNQPQH
TRBJ2-5 - TRBV5-1 ASSSTTSRGETQY
TRBJ2-3 TRBD2 TRBV9 ASSVEAGGWADTQY
TRBJ1-1 TRBD1 TRBV18 ASSLSGTGNTEAF
TRBJ1-3 - TRBV7-8 ASSGGLYAGNTIY
TRBJ1-4 - TRBV7-9 ASSPDPGGNEKLF
TRBJ2-7 TRBD1 TRBV5-6 ASSLAIGDRGIWYEQY
TRBJ1-1 TRBD1 TRBV18 ASSDRDEGLNTEAF